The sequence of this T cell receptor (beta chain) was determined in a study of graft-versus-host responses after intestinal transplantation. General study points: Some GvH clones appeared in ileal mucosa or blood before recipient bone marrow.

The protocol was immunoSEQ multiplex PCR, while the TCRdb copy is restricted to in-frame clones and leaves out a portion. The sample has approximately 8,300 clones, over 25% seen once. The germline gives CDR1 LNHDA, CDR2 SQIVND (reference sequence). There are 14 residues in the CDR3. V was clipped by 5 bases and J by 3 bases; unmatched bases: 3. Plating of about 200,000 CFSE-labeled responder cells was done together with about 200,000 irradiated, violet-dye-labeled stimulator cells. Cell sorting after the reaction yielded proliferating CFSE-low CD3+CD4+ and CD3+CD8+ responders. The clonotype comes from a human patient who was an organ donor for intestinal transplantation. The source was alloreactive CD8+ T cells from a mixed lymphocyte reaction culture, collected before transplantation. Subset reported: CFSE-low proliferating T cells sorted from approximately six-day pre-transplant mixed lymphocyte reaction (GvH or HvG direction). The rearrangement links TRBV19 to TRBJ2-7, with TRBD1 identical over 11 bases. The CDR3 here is CASSAGTGGYEQYF. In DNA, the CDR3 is TGTGCCAGTAGTGCCGGGACAGGGGGCTACGAGCAGTACTTC.